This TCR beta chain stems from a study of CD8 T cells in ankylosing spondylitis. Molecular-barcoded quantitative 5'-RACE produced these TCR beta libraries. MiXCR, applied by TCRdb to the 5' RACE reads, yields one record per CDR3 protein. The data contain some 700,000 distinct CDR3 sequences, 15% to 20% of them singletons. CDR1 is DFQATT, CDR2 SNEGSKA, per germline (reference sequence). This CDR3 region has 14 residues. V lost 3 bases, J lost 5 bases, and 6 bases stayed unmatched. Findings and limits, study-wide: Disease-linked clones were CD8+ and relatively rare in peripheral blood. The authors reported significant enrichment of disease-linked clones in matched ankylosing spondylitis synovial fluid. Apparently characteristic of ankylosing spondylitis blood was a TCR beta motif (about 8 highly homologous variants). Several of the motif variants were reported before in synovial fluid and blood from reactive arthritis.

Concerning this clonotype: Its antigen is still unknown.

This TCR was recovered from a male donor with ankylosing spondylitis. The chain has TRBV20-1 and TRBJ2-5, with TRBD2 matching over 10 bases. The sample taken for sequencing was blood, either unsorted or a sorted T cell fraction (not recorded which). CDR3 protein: CSASLAGGRETQYF. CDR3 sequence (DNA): TGCAGTGCTAGTTTAGCGGGGGGAAGGGAGACCCAGTACTTC.